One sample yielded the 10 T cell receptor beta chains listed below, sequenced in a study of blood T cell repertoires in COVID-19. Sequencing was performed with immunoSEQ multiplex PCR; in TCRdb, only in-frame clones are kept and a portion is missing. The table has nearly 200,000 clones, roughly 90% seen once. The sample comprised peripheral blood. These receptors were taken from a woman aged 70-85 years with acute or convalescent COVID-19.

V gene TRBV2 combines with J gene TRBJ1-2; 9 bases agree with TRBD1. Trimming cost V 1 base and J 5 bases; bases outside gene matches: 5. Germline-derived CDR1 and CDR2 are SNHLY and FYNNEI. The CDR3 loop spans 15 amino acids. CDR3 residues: CASSEGTGDKYGYTF. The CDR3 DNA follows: TGTGCCAGCAGTGAAGGGACAGGGGACAAATATGGCTACACCTTC.

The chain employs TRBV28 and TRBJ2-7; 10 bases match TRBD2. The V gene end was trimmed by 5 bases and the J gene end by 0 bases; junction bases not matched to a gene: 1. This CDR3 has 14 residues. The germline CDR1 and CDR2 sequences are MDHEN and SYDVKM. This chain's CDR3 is CASSPSGGSYEQYF. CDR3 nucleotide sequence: TGTGCCAGCAGTCCTAGCGGGGGCTCCTACGAGCAGTACTTC.

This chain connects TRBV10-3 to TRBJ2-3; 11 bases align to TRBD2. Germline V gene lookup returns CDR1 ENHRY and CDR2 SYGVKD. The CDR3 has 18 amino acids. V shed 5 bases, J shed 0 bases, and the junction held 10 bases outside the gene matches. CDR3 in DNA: TGTGCCATCAGTCCTGGGACTAGCGGTACTCCTAGCACAGATACGCAGTATTTT. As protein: CAISPGTSGTPSTDTQYF.

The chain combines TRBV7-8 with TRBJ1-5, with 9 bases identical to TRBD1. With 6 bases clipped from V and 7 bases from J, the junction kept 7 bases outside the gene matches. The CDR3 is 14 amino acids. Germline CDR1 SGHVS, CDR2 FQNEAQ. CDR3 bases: TGTGCCAGCAGGCCGGGACAGGGTGGACAGCCCCAGCATTTT. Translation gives CASRPGQGGQPQHF. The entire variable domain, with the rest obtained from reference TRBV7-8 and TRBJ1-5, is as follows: GAGVSQSPRYKVAKRGQDVALRCDPISGHVSLFWYQQALGQGPEFLTYFQNEAQLDKSGLPSDRFFAERPEGSVSTLKIQRTQQEDSAVYLCASRPGQGGQPQHFGDGTRLSIL.

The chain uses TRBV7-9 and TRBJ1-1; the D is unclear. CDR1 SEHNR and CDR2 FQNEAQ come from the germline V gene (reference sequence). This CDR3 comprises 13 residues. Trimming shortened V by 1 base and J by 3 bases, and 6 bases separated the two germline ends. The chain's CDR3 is CASSLERDTEAFF. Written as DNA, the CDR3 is TGTGCCAGCAGCTTAGAGCGGGACACTGAAGCTTTCTTT.

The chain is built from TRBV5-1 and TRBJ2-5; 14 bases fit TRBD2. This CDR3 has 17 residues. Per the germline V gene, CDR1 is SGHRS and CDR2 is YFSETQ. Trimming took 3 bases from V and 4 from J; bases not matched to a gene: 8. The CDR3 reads CASSWGLAGAPGETQYF. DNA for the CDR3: TGCGCCAGCAGCTGGGGACTAGCGGGGGCCCCAGGAGAGACCCAGTACTTC.

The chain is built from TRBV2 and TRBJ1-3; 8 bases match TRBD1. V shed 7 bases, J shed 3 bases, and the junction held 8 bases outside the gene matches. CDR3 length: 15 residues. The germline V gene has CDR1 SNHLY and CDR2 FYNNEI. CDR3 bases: TGTGCCAGCAAATACCAGGGGGCGGGTGGAAACACCATATATTTT. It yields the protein CASKYQGAGGNTIYF.

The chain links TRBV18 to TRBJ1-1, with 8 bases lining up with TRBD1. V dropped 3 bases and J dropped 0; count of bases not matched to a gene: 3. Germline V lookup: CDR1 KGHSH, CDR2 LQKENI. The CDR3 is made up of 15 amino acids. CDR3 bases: TGTGCCAGCTCACCCATGACAGGGGTGAACACTGAAGCTTTCTTT. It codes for CASSPMTGVNTEAFF. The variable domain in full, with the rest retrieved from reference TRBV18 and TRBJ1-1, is NAGVMQNPRHLVRRRGQEARLRCSPMKGHSHVYWYRQLPEEGLKFMVYLQKENIIDESGMPKERFSAEFPKEGPSILRIQQVVRGDSAAYFCASSPMTGVNTEAFFGQGTRLTVV.

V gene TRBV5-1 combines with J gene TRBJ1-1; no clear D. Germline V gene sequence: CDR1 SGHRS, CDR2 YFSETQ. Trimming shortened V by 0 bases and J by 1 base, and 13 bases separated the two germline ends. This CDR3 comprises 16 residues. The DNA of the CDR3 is TGCGCCAGCAGCTTGGAGGAAGCTCTAGGGAACACTGAAGCTTTCTTT. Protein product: CASSLEEALGNTEAFF.

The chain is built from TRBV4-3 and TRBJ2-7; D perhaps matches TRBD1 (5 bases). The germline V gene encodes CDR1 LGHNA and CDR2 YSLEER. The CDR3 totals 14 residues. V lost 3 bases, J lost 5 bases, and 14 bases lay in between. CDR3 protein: CASSQAIGAHEQYF. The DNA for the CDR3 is TGCGCCAGCAGCCAGGCGATTGGGGCCCACGAGCAGTACTTC.